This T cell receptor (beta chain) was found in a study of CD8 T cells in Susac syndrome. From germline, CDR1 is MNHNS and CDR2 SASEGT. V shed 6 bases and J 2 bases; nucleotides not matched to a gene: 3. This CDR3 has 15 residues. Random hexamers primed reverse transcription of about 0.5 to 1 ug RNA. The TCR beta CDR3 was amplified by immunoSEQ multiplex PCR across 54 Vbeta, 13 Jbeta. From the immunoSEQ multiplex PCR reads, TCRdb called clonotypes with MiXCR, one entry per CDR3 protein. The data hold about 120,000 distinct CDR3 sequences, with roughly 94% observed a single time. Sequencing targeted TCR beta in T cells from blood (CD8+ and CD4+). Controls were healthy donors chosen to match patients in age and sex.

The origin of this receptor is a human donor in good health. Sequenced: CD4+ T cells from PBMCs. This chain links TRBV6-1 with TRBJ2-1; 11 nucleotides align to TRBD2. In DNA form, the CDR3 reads TGTGCCAGCAGCACACTAGCGGGGGCCTACAATGAGCAGTTCTTC. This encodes CASSTLAGAYNEQFF.